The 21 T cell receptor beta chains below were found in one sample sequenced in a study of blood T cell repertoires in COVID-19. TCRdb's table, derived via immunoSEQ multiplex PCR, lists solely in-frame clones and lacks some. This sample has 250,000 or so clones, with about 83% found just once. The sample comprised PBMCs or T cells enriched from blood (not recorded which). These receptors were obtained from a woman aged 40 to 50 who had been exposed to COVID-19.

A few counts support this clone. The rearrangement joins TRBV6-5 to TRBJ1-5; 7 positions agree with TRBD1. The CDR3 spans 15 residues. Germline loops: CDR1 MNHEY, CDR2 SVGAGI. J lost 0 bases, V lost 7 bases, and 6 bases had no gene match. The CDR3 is CASIYTGDSNQPQHF. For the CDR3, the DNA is TGTGCCAGCATCTATACAGGGGATAGCAATCAGCCCCAGCATTTT.

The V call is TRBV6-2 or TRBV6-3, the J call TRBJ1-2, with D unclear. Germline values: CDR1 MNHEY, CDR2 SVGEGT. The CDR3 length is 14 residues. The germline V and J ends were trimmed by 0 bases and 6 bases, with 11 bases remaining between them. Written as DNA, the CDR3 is TGTGCCAGCAGTTACTCGAGTAAGGGAGATGGCTACACCTTC. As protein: CASSYSSKGDGYTF.

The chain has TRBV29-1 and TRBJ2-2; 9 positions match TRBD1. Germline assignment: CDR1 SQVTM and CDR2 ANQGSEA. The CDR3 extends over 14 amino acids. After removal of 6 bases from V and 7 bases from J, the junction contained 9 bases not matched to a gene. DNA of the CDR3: TGCAGCGTCGTACAGGGGGCGCCGGACGGGGAGCTGTTTTTT. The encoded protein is CSVVQGAPDGELFF.

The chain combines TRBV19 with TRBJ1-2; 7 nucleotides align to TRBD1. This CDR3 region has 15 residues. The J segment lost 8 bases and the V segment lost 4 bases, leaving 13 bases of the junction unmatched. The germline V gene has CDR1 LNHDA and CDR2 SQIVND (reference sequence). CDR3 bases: TGTGCCAGTAGTACTATAACAGGGGCCGTTGAGGGCTACACCTTC. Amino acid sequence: CASSTITGAVEGYTF. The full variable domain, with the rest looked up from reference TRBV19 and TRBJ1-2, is DGGITQSPKYLFRKEGQNVTLSCEQNLNHDAMYWYRQDPGQGLRLIYYSQIVNDFQKGDIAEGYSVSREKKESFPLTVTSAQKNPTAFYLCASSTITGAVEGYTFGSGTRLTVV.

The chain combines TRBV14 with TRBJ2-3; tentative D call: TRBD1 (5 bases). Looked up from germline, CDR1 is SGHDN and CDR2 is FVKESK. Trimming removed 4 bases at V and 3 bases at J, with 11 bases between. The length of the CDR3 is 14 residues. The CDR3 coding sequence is TGTGCCAGCAGCCGAGTCCAGGGAACAGATACGCAGTATTTT. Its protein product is CASSRVQGTDTQYF.

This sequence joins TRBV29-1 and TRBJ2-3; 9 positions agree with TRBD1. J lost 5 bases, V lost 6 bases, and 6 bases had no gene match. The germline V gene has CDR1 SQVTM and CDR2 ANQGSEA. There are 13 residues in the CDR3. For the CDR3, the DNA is TGCAGCGTGAAGGGACAGGGAGGAGATACGCAGTATTTT. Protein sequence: CSVKGQGGDTQYF.

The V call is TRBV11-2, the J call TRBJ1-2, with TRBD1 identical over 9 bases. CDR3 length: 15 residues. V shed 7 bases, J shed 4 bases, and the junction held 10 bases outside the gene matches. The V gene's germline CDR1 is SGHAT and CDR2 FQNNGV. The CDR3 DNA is TGTGCCAGCAAATTCGCCGGGACAGGGTCCTATGGCTACACCTTC. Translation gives CASKFAGTGSYGYTF.

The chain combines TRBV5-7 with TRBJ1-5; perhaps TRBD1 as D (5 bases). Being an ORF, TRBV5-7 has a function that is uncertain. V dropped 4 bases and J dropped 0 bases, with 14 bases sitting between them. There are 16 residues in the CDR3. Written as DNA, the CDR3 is TGTGCCAGCAGCACTCACGGGGGTTATAGCAATCAGCCCCAGCATTTT. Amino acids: CASSTHGGYSNQPQHF.

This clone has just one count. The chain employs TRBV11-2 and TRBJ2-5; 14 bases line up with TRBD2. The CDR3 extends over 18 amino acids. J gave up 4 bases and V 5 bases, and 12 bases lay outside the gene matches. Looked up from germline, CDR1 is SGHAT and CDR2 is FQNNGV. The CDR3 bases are TGTGCCAGCAGCCCAGGGACTAGCGGGGGCGTACCCCGAGAGACCCAGTACTTC. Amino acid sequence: CASSPGTSGGVPRETQYF. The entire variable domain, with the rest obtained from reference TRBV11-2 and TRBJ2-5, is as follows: EAGVAQSPRYKIIEKRQSVAFWCNPISGHATLYWYQQILGQGPKLLIQFQNNGVVDDSQLPKDRFSAERLKGVDSTLKIQPAKLEDSAVYLCASSPGTSGGVPRETQYFGPGTRLLVL.

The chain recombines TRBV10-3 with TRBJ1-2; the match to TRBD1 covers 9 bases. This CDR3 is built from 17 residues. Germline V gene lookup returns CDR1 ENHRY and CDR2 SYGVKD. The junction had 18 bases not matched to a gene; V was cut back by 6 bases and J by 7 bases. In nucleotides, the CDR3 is TGTGCCATCAGACCTTCTGGGACGGGACAGGGATCCGCTGGCTACACCTTC. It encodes CAIRPSGTGQGSAGYTF.

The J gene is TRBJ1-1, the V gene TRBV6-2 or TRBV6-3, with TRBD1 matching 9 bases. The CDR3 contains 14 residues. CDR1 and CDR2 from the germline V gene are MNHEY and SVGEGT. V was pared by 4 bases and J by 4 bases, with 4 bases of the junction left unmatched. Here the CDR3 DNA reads TGTGCCAGCAGTTGGGACAGGGTGTTCACTGAAGCTTTCTTT. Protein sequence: CASSWDRVFTEAFF.

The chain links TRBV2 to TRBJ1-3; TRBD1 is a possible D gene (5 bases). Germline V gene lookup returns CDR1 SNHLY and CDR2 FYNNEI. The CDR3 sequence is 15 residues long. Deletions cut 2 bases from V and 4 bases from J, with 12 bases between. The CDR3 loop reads CASSEWRGYGNTIYF. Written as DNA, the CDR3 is TGTGCCAGCAGTGAATGGCGGGGGTACGGAAACACCATATATTTT.

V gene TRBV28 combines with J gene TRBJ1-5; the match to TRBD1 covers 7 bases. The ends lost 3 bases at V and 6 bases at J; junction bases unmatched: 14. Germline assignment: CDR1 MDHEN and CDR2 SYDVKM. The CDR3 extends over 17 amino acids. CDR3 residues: CASSFPGRQGGGQPQHF. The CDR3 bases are TGTGCCAGCAGTTTCCCCGGACGACAGGGCGGAGGTCAGCCCCAGCATTTT.

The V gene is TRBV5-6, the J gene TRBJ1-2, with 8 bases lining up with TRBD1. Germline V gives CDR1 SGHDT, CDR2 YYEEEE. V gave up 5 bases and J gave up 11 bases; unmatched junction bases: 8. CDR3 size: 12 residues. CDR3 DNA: TGTGCCAGCAGTGGCGGACAGGGACGATACACCTTC. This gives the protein CASSGGQGRYTF.

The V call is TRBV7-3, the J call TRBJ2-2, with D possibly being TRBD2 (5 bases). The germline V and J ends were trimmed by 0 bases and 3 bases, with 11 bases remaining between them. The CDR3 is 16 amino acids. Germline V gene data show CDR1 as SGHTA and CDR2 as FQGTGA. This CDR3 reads CASSLTGSDYTGELFF. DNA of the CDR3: TGTGCCAGCAGCTTAACGGGGTCGGACTACACCGGGGAGCTGTTTTTT.

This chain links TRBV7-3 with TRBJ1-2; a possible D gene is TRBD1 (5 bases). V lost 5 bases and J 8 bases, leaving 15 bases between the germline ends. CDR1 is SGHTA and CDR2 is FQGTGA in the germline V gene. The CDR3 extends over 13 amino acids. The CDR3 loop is CASSPTLGGGYTF. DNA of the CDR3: TGTGCCAGCAGCCCTACTCTGGGGGGAGGCTACACCTTC.

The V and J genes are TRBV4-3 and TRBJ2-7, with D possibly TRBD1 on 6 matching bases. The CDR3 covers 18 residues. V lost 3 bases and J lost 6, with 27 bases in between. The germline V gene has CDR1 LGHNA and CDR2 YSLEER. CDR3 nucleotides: TGCGCCAGCAGCCAGAGGATCCGTGCTGGGGGCTATGGGGGCGAGCAGTACTTC. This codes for CASSQRIRAGGYGGEQYF.

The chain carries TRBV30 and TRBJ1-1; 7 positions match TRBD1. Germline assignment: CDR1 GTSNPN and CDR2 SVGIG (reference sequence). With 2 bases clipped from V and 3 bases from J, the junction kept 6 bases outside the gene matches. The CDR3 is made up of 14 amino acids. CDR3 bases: TGTGCCTGGAGTTTCTCAGGGGGACACACTGAAGCTTTCTTT. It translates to CAWSFSGGHTEAFF.

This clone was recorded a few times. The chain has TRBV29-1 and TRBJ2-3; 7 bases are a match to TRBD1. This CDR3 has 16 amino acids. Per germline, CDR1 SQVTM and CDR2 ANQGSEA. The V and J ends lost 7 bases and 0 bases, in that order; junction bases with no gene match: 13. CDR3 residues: CSAKKGRDRSTDTQYF. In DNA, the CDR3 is TGCAGCGCCAAGAAGGGCCGGGACAGAAGCACAGATACGCAGTATTTT.

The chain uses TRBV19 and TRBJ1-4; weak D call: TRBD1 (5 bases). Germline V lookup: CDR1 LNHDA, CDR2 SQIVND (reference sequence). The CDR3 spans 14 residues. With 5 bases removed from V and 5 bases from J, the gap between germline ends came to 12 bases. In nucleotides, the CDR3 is TGTGCCAGTAGTGGGGCACCTGTCAATGAAAAACTGTTTTTT. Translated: CASSGAPVNEKLFF.

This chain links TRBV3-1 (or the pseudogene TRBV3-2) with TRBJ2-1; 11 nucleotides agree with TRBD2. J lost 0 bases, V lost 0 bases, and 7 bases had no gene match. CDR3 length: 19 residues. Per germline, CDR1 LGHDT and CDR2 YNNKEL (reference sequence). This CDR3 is CASSQDFSGGASSYNEQFF. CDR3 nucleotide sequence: TGTGCCAGCAGCCAAGACTTTAGCGGGGGGGCCAGCTCCTACAATGAGCAGTTCTTC.